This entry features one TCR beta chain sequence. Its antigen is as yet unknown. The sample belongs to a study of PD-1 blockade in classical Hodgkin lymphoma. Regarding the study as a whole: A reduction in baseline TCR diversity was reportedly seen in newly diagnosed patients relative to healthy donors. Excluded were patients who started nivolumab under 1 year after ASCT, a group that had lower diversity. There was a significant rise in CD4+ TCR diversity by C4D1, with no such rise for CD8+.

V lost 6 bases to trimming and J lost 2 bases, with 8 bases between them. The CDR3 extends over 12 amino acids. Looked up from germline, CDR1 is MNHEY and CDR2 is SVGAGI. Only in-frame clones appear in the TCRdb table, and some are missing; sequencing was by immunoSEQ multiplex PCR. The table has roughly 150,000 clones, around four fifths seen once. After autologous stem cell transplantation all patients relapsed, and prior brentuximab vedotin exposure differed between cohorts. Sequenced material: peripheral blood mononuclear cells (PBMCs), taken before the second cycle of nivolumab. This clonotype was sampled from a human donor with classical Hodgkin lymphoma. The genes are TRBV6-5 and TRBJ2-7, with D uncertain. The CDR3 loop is CASSFFPYEQYF. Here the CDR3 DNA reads TGTGCCAGCAGCTTCTTCCCCTACGAGCAGTACTTC.